The 2 T cell receptor beta chains presented below share a single source sample, sequenced in a study of T-cell memory formation after mild COVID-19 (dated by TCRdb to about 2021). Library method: 5' RACE. The reads were generated on an Illumina NovaSeq 6000. The public sequencing data were trimmed at Q25 with fastp and processed into clonotypes with MiXCR by TCRdb, which kept only in-frame beta chains. Identical CDR3 protein sequences are pooled into one entry, listed with their most common genes and DNA. In this sample the table shows about 29,000 distinct CDR3 sequences, 9% to 15% of which occur a single time. Approximately 14% of the sample rests with the top ten. Specimen: PBMCs or a T cell subset sorted from them (not recorded which). Receptors were obtained from an adult woman who had mild COVID-19 (a few samples of this study predate the infection). The sample titles of this study are shuffled in the database, so cell type and time point are left out; the donor was told from shared clones.

This clonotype was detected ten times or more. This chain connects TRBV6-1 to TRBJ2-3; D may correspond to TRBD1 or TRBD2 (5 bases each). This CDR3 region has 15 residues. Germline V gives CDR1 MNHNS, CDR2 SASEGT. V gave up 1 base and J gave up 1 base, with 9 bases separating them. The CDR3 bases are TGTGCCAGCAGTGAAGGGGGGATAGGCACAGATACGCAGTATTTT. Its protein is CASSEGGIGTDTQYF.

At least ten counts were recorded for this clonotype. V usage is TRBV6-2 or TRBV6-3 and J usage is TRBJ2-1; 8 positions match TRBD1. The CDR3 sequence is 11 residues long. Trimming cost V 7 bases and J 13 bases; bases outside gene matches: 6. The germline gives CDR1 MNHEY, CDR2 SVGEGT. As DNA, the CDR3 is TGTGCCAGCACCGAGGGACAGGCCCAGTTCTTC. This sequence encodes CASTEGQAQFF.